Presented here are 14 T cell receptor beta chains from one specimen sequenced in a study of blood T cell repertoires in COVID-19. Profiling relied on immunoSEQ multiplex PCR, and the TCRdb table lists in-frame clones only, not all of them. The sample records more than 110,000 clones, 80% to 85% being singletons. Sequences were obtained from peripheral blood. These TCRs come from a woman aged 60-70 years with acute or convalescent COVID-19.

The chain recombines TRBV15 with TRBJ1-5; 8 bases agree with TRBD1. This CDR3 is built from 13 residues. Germline V gene sequence: CDR1 LNHNV, CDR2 YYDKDF (reference sequence). The V segment lost 8 bases and the J segment 2 bases; nucleotides outside the gene matches: 2. CDR3 in amino acids: CATAQGGNQPQHF. CDR3 bases: TGTGCCACCGCACAGGGGGGCAATCAGCCCCAGCATTTT. The full variable domain, completed using reference TRBV15 and TRBJ1-5, is DAMVIQNPRYQVTQFGKPVTLSCSQTLNHNVMYWYQQKSSQAPKLLFHYYDKDFNNEADTPDNFQSRRPNTSFCFLDIRSPGLGDTAMYLCATAQGGNQPQHFGDGTRLSIL.

The gene calls are TRBV6-4 and TRBJ1-1, with a possible D match to TRBD1 (5 bases). V was shortened by 7 bases and J by 0 bases, with 15 bases between the two germline ends. This CDR3 has 15 residues. CDR1 is MRHNA, CDR2 SNTAGT, per germline. The chain's CDR3 is CASKTEDSLNTEAFF. CDR3 sequence (DNA): TGTGCCAGCAAAACCGAAGACAGCTTGAACACTGAAGCTTTCTTT.

The V call is TRBV7-3, the J call TRBJ1-1, with D perhaps matching TRBD1 (5 bases). The CDR3 totals 13 residues. Looked up from germline, CDR1 is SGHTA and CDR2 is FQGTGA. V dropped 8 bases and J dropped 2 bases, with 12 bases sitting between them. The CDR3 coding sequence is TGTGCCAGCTCGCCAGGGATTAACACTGAAGCTTTCTTT. Translating it yields CASSPGINTEAFF. The variable domain in full, completed from reference TRBV7-3 and TRBJ1-1, reads GAGVSQTPSNKVTEKGKYVELRCDPISGHTALYWYRQSLGQGPEFLIYFQGTGAADDSGLPNDRFFAVRPEGSVSTLKIQRTERGDSAVYLCASSPGINTEAFFGQGTRLTVV.

In its sample, this clone was seen a few times. Other nucleotide sequences in the sample specify the same CDR3. This chain uses TRBV5-1 with TRBJ2-2, with TRBD2 as a possible D gene (5 bases). The germline V gene has CDR1 SGHRS and CDR2 YFSETQ. V gave up 4 bases and J gave up 1 base, with 8 bases separating them. The CDR3 totals 14 residues. Written as DNA, the CDR3 is TGCGCCAGCAGCAGGGCGGGGAACACCGGGGAGCTGTTTTTT. This codes for CASSRAGNTGELFF.

The chain combines TRBV9 with TRBJ1-6; 9 bases fit TRBD1. CDR1 SGDLS and CDR2 YYNGEE come from the germline V gene. The V and J ends lost 3 bases and 5 bases, in that order; junction bases with no gene match: 6. The CDR3 is 16 residues long. CDR3 DNA sequence: TGTGCCAGCAGCGGCGACAGGGGGGCGAATAATTCACCCCTCCACTTT. It is translated as CASSGDRGANNSPLHF.

V gene TRBV7-6 combines with J gene TRBJ2-1; weak D call: TRBD1 (6 bases). Germline V lookup: CDR1 SGHVS, CDR2 FNYEAQ. V lost 5 bases, J lost 3 bases, and 14 bases lay in between. CDR3 length: 15 amino acids. CDR3 sequence: CASSPQGTLYNEQFF. CDR3 bases: TGTGCCAGCAGCCCCCAGGGGACCCTCTACAATGAGCAGTTCTTC.

This clone occurred once. The V gene is TRBV28, the J gene TRBJ1-6; the D gene is possibly TRBD1 (6 bases). Germline V gene lookup returns CDR1 MDHEN and CDR2 SYDVKM. V was pared by 6 bases and J by 10 bases, with 16 bases between. This CDR3 has 14 amino acids. CDR3 region: CASRETRQVSPLHF. CDR3 DNA: TGTGCCAGCAGAGAAACCCGACAGGTGTCACCCCTCCACTTT.

The chain recombines TRBV19 with TRBJ2-3; the match to TRBD2 covers 13 bases. This CDR3 contains 15 residues. V lost 7 bases, J lost 3 bases, and 4 bases stayed unmatched. The germline V gene has CDR1 LNHDA and CDR2 SQIVND (reference sequence). CDR3 sequence reads: CASTPLAGGTDTQYF. In nucleotides, the CDR3 is TGTGCCAGTACTCCACTAGCGGGAGGGACAGATACGCAGTATTTT.

The chain is built from TRBV4-3 and TRBJ2-3, with 14 nucleotides matching TRBD2. This CDR3 is built from 18 residues. The V segment lost 2 bases and the J segment 4 bases; nucleotides outside the gene matches: 8. Germline CDR1 and CDR2: LGHNA and YSLEER. As DNA, the CDR3 is TGCGCCAGCAGCCAACAAGGGACTAGCGGGAGAGGTGCAGATACGCAGTATTTT. This translates into CASSQQGTSGRGADTQYF.

This chain uses TRBV15 with TRBJ2-3; D gene uncertain. Germline V gives CDR1 LNHNV, CDR2 YYDKDF (reference sequence). V was trimmed by 4 bases and J by 6 bases, leaving 11 bases between them. The length of the CDR3 is 13 residues. In DNA, the CDR3 is TGTGCCACCAGCAATACTGTCAAGGATACGCAGTATTTT. Translated, it gives CATSNTVKDTQYF.

The rearrangement joins TRBV6-1 to TRBJ2-1; possible D gene TRBD1, 5 bases. Trimming took 3 bases from V and 5 from J, leaving 11 bases between them. The CDR3 runs 14 residues. The V gene's germline CDR1 is MNHNS and CDR2 SASEGT. In nucleotides, the CDR3 is TGTGCCAGCAGTGACAGGGCTATCCACAATGAGCAGTTCTTC. Translation gives CASSDRAIHNEQFF.

V is TRBV28 and J is TRBJ2-7, with 7 bases that match TRBD1. V was clipped by 8 bases and J by 3 bases; unmatched bases: 16. The CDR3 extends over 16 amino acids. Germline V gene sequence: CDR1 MDHEN, CDR2 SYDVKM. The CDR3, as DNA: TGTGCCAGCGCAAGGCTCCAGGGGGTCTCCCGCTACGAGCAGTACTTC. This encodes CASARLQGVSRYEQYF.

V gene TRBV4-1 combines with J gene TRBJ2-1; TRBD2 aligns across 11 bases. V gave up 4 bases and J gave up 9 bases; unmatched junction bases: 8. The CDR3 runs 15 residues. Germline V gives CDR1 MGHRA, CDR2 YSYEKL. The CDR3 loop reads CASSRTSGSNFEQFF. In DNA form, the CDR3 reads TGCGCCAGCAGCCGAACTAGCGGGAGTAATTTTGAGCAGTTCTTC.

Here the CDR3 DNA reads TGTGCCATCAGTGAAGCTAGCGGGAGTCAAGCAGGGGAGCAGTTCTTC. Its protein product is CAISEASGSQAGEQFF. This chain connects TRBV10-3 to TRBJ2-1; TRBD2 agrees at 10 bases. Unmatched junction bases numbered 12, after V lost 3 bases and J lost 10 bases. CDR1 ENHRY and CDR2 SYGVKD come from the germline V gene. CDR3 length: 16 amino acids.